Listed here are 12 T cell receptor beta chains from one sample, sequenced in a study of fetal regulatory T cell absence and autoimmunity. The table came from immunoSEQ multiplex PCR; TCRdb's copy has only in-frame clones and leaves some out. The data contain 45,000 to 50,000 clones, around 83% of them singletons. The sequenced sample was cord blood. The receptors come from a newborn boy with IPEX syndrome.

The chain is built from TRBV6-5 and TRBJ2-7; D is possibly TRBD1 or TRBD2 (6 bases each). CDR3 size: 15 residues. Trimming left V 2 bases short and J 1 base short, with 12 bases between. The germline gives CDR1 MNHEY, CDR2 SVGAGI. The CDR3 loop reads CASSYGRDTSYEQYF. DNA of the CDR3: TGTGCCAGCAGTTACGGGCGGGACACATCCTACGAGCAGTACTTC.

This clone was counted between two and nine times. This chain uses TRBV10-2 with TRBJ2-7, with D perhaps matching TRBD1 or TRBD2 (5 bases each). The germline V gene encodes CDR1 WSHSY and CDR2 SAAADI. This CDR3 region has 15 residues. V was shortened by 4 bases and J by 2 bases, with 15 bases between the two germline ends. The CDR3 DNA follows: TGCGCCAGCAGTGGAGGGGATAGTGGGGCCTACGAGCAGTACTTC. As protein: CASSGGDSGAYEQYF.

The chain joins TRBV5-4 to TRBJ2-7; 11 nucleotides match TRBD1. The germline V gene has CDR1 SGHNT and CDR2 YYREEE (reference sequence). This CDR3 region has 15 residues. Germline trimming cut 3 bases from V and 0 bases from J; bases unmatched to any gene: 2. The CDR3 protein is CASSSGTGGSYEQYF. CDR3 coding DNA: TGTGCCAGCAGCTCCGGGACAGGGGGCTCCTACGAGCAGTACTTC.

This clone has only a few counts. The V call is TRBV10-3, the J call TRBJ2-7, with D possibly being TRBD2 (6 bases). This CDR3 comprises 12 residues. Trimming took off 0 bases at V and 6 bases at J, with 6 bases between the two ends. Germline values: CDR1 ENHRY, CDR2 SYGVKD. The CDR3 DNA reads TGTGCCATCAGTGAGTCGCGGGGCGAGCAGTACTTC. Translated, it gives CAISESRGEQYF.

This chain uses TRBV29-1 with TRBJ2-1; TRBD2 is a possible D gene (6 bases). The CDR3 is 12 residues long. Trimming removed 6 bases from V and 6 bases from J, with 12 bases in between. In germline, CDR1 is SQVTM, CDR2 ANQGSEA. The CDR3 nucleotides read TGCAGCGTCCTGGGGGGTAGCAATGAGCAGTTCTTC. This gives the protein CSVLGGSNEQFF.

The V call is TRBV2, the J call TRBJ1-1; D is possibly TRBD1 (6 bases). Germline CDR1 is SNHLY and CDR2 is FYNNEI. Trimming took off 8 bases at V and 9 bases at J, with 13 bases between the two ends. This CDR3 has 11 residues. CDR3 coding DNA: TGTGCCAGCTACAGGGATGATAAAGCTTTCTTT. Its translation: CASYRDDKAFF. The whole variable domain, filled in from reference TRBV2 and TRBJ1-1, reads EPEVTQTPSHQVTQMGQEVILRCVPISNHLYFYWYRQILGQKVEFLVSFYNNEISEKSEIFDDQFSVERPDGSNFTLKIRSTKLEDSAMYFCASYRDDKAFFGQGTRLTVV.

This clone was detected a few times. V usage is TRBV2 and J usage is TRBJ2-7; 11 bases align to TRBD2. CDR1 and CDR2 from the germline V gene are SNHLY and FYNNEI. The ends lost 6 bases at V and 3 bases at J; junction bases unmatched: 7. CDR3 length equals 15 residues. Here the CDR3 reads CASSALAGGIYEQYF. The CDR3 DNA reads TGTGCCAGCAGCGCCCTAGCGGGGGGCATCTACGAGCAGTACTTC.

The rearrangement links TRBV6-1 to TRBJ2-3; D may be TRBD2 (5 bases). V lost 7 bases to trimming and J lost 4 bases, with 6 bases between them. CDR3 size: 11 residues. The germline CDR1 and CDR2 sequences are MNHNS and SASEGT. The CDR3 is CASIGADTQYF. Written as DNA, the CDR3 is TGTGCCAGCATCGGGGCAGATACGCAGTATTTT.

This rearrangement joins TRBV10-3 to TRBJ2-4, with D perhaps TRBD2 (6 bases). The germline V and J ends were trimmed by 3 bases and 1 base, with 10 bases remaining between them. This CDR3 has 15 amino acids. Germline V gene lookup returns CDR1 ENHRY and CDR2 SYGVKD. The CDR3 reads CAISDGGLAKNIQYF. The CDR3 DNA reads as TGTGCCATCAGTGACGGGGGACTGGCCAAAAACATTCAGTACTTC.

The genes are TRBV2 and TRBJ1-2; D ambiguous. This CDR3 region has 14 residues. Deletions cut 1 base from V and 1 base from J, with 7 bases between. Germline CDR1 reads SNHLY; CDR2 reads FYNNEI. CDR3 sequence reads: CASSEETDNYGYTF. The DNA for the CDR3 is TGTGCCAGCAGTGAAGAGACGGATAACTATGGCTACACCTTC.

The V call is TRBV2, the J call TRBJ2-1; weak D call: TRBD2 (7 bases). Germline V lookup: CDR1 SNHLY, CDR2 FYNNEI. The CDR3 loop spans 18 amino acids. V lost 7 bases, J lost 7 bases, and 29 bases lay in between. Here the CDR3 DNA reads TGTGCCAGCACCAAGTCCGGAGTGGGAGGGGGGTTCAAGAATGAGCAGTTCTTC. Its protein product is CASTKSGVGGGFKNEQFF. The full variable domain, completed using reference TRBV2 and TRBJ2-1, is EPEVTQTPSHQVTQMGQEVILRCVPISNHLYFYWYRQILGQKVEFLVSFYNNEISEKSEIFDDQFSVERPDGSNFTLKIRSTKLEDSAMYFCASTKSGVGGGFKNEQFFGPGTRLTVL.

This clone was counted between two and nine times. The rearrangement links TRBV7-9 to TRBJ1-6, with 9 bases aligning to TRBD1. V lost 3 bases and J lost 8; bases outside the gene matches: 2. Germline V CDR1 and CDR2: SEHNR, FQNEAQ (reference sequence). CDR3 length: 14 amino acids. The CDR3 reads CASSLGQGDSPLHF. The DNA of the CDR3 is TGTGCCAGCAGCTTGGGACAGGGTGATTCACCCCTCCACTTT.